This entry is about one T cell receptor beta chain. These data are taken from a study of beta chain features in type 1 diabetes. cDNA synthesis used the whole RNA isolate, giving expressed TCRB sequences. Measured with immunoSEQ multiplex PCR; TCRdb has only the in-frame clones, and not every one. The sample has some 300,000 clones; around 7.3% are singletons. V was pared by 4 bases and J by 1 base, with 16 bases between. Germline-derived CDR1 and CDR2 are SGHTA and FQGNSA. This CDR3 has 16 amino acids. This TCR derives from a woman aged 18-29 years in good health. The sequenced sample was central memory CD4+ T cells from blood. The J gene is TRBJ1-1, the V gene TRBV7-2, with D possibly being TRBD1 (5 bases). The CDR3 loop reads CASSYPGAIQNTEAFF. The CDR3 region has the DNA TGTGCCAGCAGCTACCCCGGGGCGATTCAGAACACTGAAGCTTTCTTT.